A selection of T cell receptor beta chains follows, all from one sample in a study of blood T cell repertoires in COVID-19. Measured with immunoSEQ multiplex PCR; TCRdb has only the in-frame clones, and not every one. The sample holds about 120,000 clones, roughly 81% seen once. Material for sequencing was peripheral blood. The receptors stem from a human donor in a cohort sampled during active COVID-19. The CDR3 runs from the conserved cysteine through the conserved F or W. Each record gives: V gene, J gene, clone size, D gene, CDR3 protein, CDR3 DNA. The D gene is left open where the match is weak. Part of the rows lack a size; the others show once, few, many or a class for expanded clones.

>TRBV7-9|TRBJ1-1|.|.
CASSLAHGETEAFF
TGTGCCAGCAGCTTAGCCCACGGGGAGACTGAAGCTTTCTTT
>TRBV7-2|TRBJ2-7|.|.
CASSQQLTGSHEQYF
TGTGCCAGCAGCCAACAGCTAACGGGGTCCCACGAGCAGTACTTC
>TRBV6-5|TRBJ2-1|.|.
CASSSNGYNEQFF
TGTGCCAGCAGTTCTAACGGCTACAATGAGCAGTTCTTC
>TRBV9|TRBJ1-1|.|TRBD1
CASSVATQGAVDMNTEAFF
TGTGCCAGCAGCGTAGCTACGCAGGGGGCAGTGGACATGAACACTGAAGCTTTCTTT
>TRBV7-2|TRBJ1-5|.|.
CALGGYQPQHF
TGTGCCCTAGGGGGTTATCAGCCCCAGCATTTT
>TRBV24-1|TRBJ2-2|.|TRBD2
CATSGLSGTNTGELFF
TGTGCCACCAGTGGCCTCAGCGGGACGAACACCGGGGAGCTGTTTTTT
>TRBV29-1|TRBJ2-7|.|TRBD1
CSANTGTGGASEQYF
TGCAGCGCGAACACCGGGACAGGGGGCGCTTCCGAGCAGTACTTC
>TRBV6-4|TRBJ2-2|.|TRBD1
CASRPGQGAIGELFF
TGTGCCAGCAGACCGGGACAGGGGGCGATTGGGGAGCTGTTTTTT
>TRBV7-3|TRBJ2-1|.|TRBD2
CASSSGLAGKNEQFF
TGTGCCAGCAGCTCGGGACTAGCGGGAAAGAATGAGCAGTTCTTC
>TRBV6-5|TRBJ1-4|.|TRBD1
CASGAGGEKLFF
TGTGCCAGCGGGGCAGGGGGTGAAAAACTGTTTTTT
>TRBV11-2|TRBJ1-1|.|TRBD1
CASSSTWGQGNTEAFF
TGTGCCAGCAGCTCGACCTGGGGACAGGGTAACACTGAAGCTTTCTTT
>TRBV25-1|TRBJ2-3|.|TRBD1
CASSERDRNTDTQYF
TGTGCCAGCAGTGAAAGGGACAGGAACACAGATACGCAGTATTTT
>TRBV6-2/TRBV6-3|TRBJ1-4|.|.
CASSLDSIQLFF
TGTGCCAGCAGTCTAGACAGTATCCAACTGTTTTTT
>TRBV7-9|TRBJ1-4|medium-sized|.
CASWAGPEKLFF
TGTGCCAGCTGGGCGGGGCCGGAAAAACTGTTTTTT
>TRBV6-5|TRBJ2-7|.|TRBD2
CASGTSGFEQYF
TGTGCCAGCGGGACTAGCGGGTTCGAGCAGTACTTC
>TRBV2|TRBJ2-2|.|.
CASRGPTGELFF
TGTGCCAGCAGGGGGCCAACCGGGGAGCTGTTTTTT
>TRBV11-1|TRBJ2-1|few|TRBD2
CASSLVAGGAVEQFF
TGTGCCAGCAGCTTAGTTGCGGGGGGGGCCGTTGAGCAGTTCTTC
>TRBV29-1|TRBJ2-7|.|TRBD1
CSCTSRQGYEQYF
TGCAGCTGTACGAGTAGACAGGGGTACGAGCAGTACTTC
>TRBV7-2|TRBJ2-1|.|TRBD2
CASSLTPGLAGGPINEQFF
TGTGCCAGCAGCTTGACTCCGGGACTAGCGGGAGGGCCGATAAATGAGCAGTTCTTC
>TRBV7-2|TRBJ2-3|.|.
CASSRGGTSTDTQYF
TGTGCCAGCAGCAGGGGCGGAACGAGCACAGATACGCAGTATTTT
>TRBV5-1|TRBJ1-4|.|.
CASSLAGEKLFF
TGCGCCAGCAGCTTGGCAGGCGAAAAACTGTTTTTT
>TRBV6-1|TRBJ2-1|.|TRBD2
CASSEPTSGRRNNEQFF
TGTGCCAGCAGTGAACCGACTAGCGGGAGGCGTAACAATGAGCAGTTCTTC
>TRBV25-1|TRBJ1-5|once|TRBD1
CASSGRRDRGGQPQHF
TGTGCCAGCAGTGGGAGAAGGGACAGGGGGGGCCAGCCCCAGCATTTT
>TRBV9|TRBJ2-2|.|.
CASSNMNTGELFF
TGTGCCAGCAGCAACATGAACACCGGGGAGCTGTTTTTT
>TRBV4-1|TRBJ1-3|.|.
CASSQVLGSSGNTIYF
TGCGCCAGCAGCCAAGTCCTAGGTAGCTCTGGAAACACCATATATTTT
>TRBV30|TRBJ1-5|.|TRBD1
CAWSSDRGRGQPQHF
TGTGCCTGGAGTTCGGACAGGGGGCGCGGGCAGCCCCAGCATTTT
>TRBV27|TRBJ1-2|many|.
CASSLSGGPSYGYTF
TGTGCCAGCAGTTTATCCGGGGGGCCAAGCTATGGCTACACCTTC
>TRBV6-2/TRBV6-3|TRBJ1-2|.|TRBD1
CASSYRTGNYGYTF
TGTGCCAGCAGTTACCGGACAGGGAATTATGGCTACACCTTC
>TRBV4-3|TRBJ2-5|.|.
CASSRDRQETQYF
TGCGCCAGCAGCCGCGACAGACAAGAGACCCAGTACTTC
>TRBV3-1/TRBV3-2|TRBJ1-1|few|TRBD1
CASSRQGVTEAFF
TGTGCCAGCAGCCGACAGGGTGTCACTGAAGCTTTCTTT
>TRBV9|TRBJ1-6|once|.
CASSVSSNNSPLHF
TGTGCCAGCAGCGTATCCAGTAACAATTCACCCCTCCACTTT
>TRBV6-2/TRBV6-3|TRBJ2-1|.|.
CASSTMGRGYASYNEQFF
TGTGCCAGCAGTACCATGGGACGGGGGTACGCCTCCTACAATGAGCAGTTCTTC
>TRBV18|TRBJ1-2|.|.
CASSPPGGYGYTF
TGTGCCAGCTCACCACCAGGGGGCTATGGCTACACCTTC
>TRBV2|TRBJ2-3|.|TRBD2
CASSIREGWDTQYF
TGTGCCAGCAGTATACGGGAGGGGTGGGATACGCAGTATTTT
>TRBV9|TRBJ2-5|.|TRBD2
CASSAGGLAPTQYF
TGTGCCAGCAGCGCAGGGGGACTAGCGCCGACCCAGTACTTC
>TRBV3-1/TRBV3-2|TRBJ1-1|.|TRBD1
CASSQRAGGHTEAFF
TGTGCCAGCAGCCAACGAGCAGGGGGCCACACTGAAGCTTTCTTT
>TRBV11-3|TRBJ1-3|few|TRBD1
CASSLGRTGLSGNTIYF
TGTGCCAGCAGCTTAGGGCGGACAGGACTCTCTGGAAACACCATATATTTT
>TRBV28|TRBJ2-1|.|TRBD2
CASGDLREFYNEQFF
TGTGCCAGCGGGGACTTGCGGGAGTTCTACAATGAGCAGTTCTTC
>TRBV18|TRBJ1-2|.|.
CASSRGADGYTF
TGTGCCAGCTCCCGAGGAGCTGATGGCTACACCTTC
>TRBV15|TRBJ2-3|.|TRBD1
CATSGQGVLTDTQYF
TGTGCCACCAGCGGCCAGGGGGTTCTCACAGATACGCAGTATTTT
>TRBV2|TRBJ1-2|.|.
CASSLTGTAYGYTF
TGTGCCAGCAGTCTAACAGGGACGGCCTATGGCTACACCTTC
>TRBV3-1/TRBV3-2|TRBJ2-7|.|TRBD2
CASSHGTSGPYEQYF
TGTGCCAGCAGCCATGGGACTAGCGGGCCCTACGAGCAGTACTTC
>TRBV19|TRBJ1-1|.|.
CASSIRRQVPMNTEAFF
TGTGCCAGTAGTATACGAAGACAGGTTCCTATGAACACTGAAGCTTTCTTT
>TRBV7-2|TRBJ2-1|once|.
CASSLVGDSYNEQFF
TGTGCCAGCAGCTTAGTGGGAGATTCCTACAATGAGCAGTTCTTC
>TRBV30|TRBJ1-4|.|.
CAWSVPNREKLFF
TGTGCCTGGAGTGTACCTAACCGGGAAAAACTGTTTTTT
>TRBV7-2|TRBJ2-5|.|TRBD1
CASSKDRAQTQYF
TGTGCCAGCAGCAAGGACAGGGCACAGACCCAGTACTTC
>TRBV4-3|TRBJ1-4|.|.
CASSDGYRTTNEKLFF
TGCGCCAGCAGCGATGGCTACAGAACAACTAATGAAAAACTGTTTTTT
>TRBV20-1|TRBJ2-7|.|.
CSASDPKGRVTYEQYF
TGCAGTGCTAGTGACCCCAAGGGCAGGGTCACCTACGAGCAGTACTTC
>TRBV9|TRBJ1-2|.|.
CASSVAGDDYGYTF
TGTGCCAGCAGCGTAGCGGGGGACGACTATGGCTACACCTTC
>TRBV7-2|TRBJ1-4|.|.
CASSRRGAQNEKLFF
TGTGCCAGCAGTCGGAGGGGAGCCCAAAATGAAAAACTGTTTTTT
>TRBV7-2|TRBJ1-1|.|TRBD1
CASSPQGRRTEAFF
TGTGCCAGCAGCCCACAGGGGAGAAGAACTGAAGCTTTCTTT